This T cell receptor beta chain was identified during a study of CD8+CD57+ T cells in acquired aplastic anemia (dated by TCRdb to the late 2010s). With respect to the entire study: Extracted DNA from sorted CD4+ and CD8+ cells averaged around 3.3 ug, ranging from roughly 0.2 to 30 ug. CD8+CD57+ expansion was defined as a frequency above the mean frequency observed in healthy subjects.

Genomic DNA served as template for TCR beta VDJ combination and CDR3 sequence profiling. TCR repertoire sequencing was run on an Illumina HiSeq 2000. On the study's bioinformatics: Repertoire assessment relied on Simpson's diversity index, CDR3 size and DJ length profiles, and TRBV/TRBJ rearrangement plots. Whichever DNA sequence was most abundant in the deep sequencing data was defined as the immunodominant clone. CDR3 amino acid sequences were screened for sharing across subjects and compared with published repertoires and the VDJdb database. In TCRdb, the public reads were trimmed at Q25 with fastp and aligned with MiXCR, with productive beta chains retained. When rows share a CDR3 protein, they turn into one entry using the most common DNA and genes. None of the V and J calls come from the authors' own analysis; TCRdb made them. The sample includes under 200,000 distinct CDR3 sequences, with around 43% observed a single time. In total, the top ten clones hold roughly 2.9% of the sample.

This clonotype was seen many times. Its cognate antigen has yet to be identified. Within one base of it there is no much larger clone, and no base qualities were kept. Here is what the overall study found, with its caveats: Patients and healthy controls showed no significant difference in CD8+ Simpson's diversity (P=0.060). About 30 CD8+ CDR3 sequences were found in both patients and controls but appeared to be highly expressed in patients and within the immunodominant clones of the patients.

Flow cytometry had shown CD8+CD57+ cell expansion in the patients selected for sequencing. Every patient had a diagnosis of severe acquired aplastic anemia based on International Study of Aplastic Anemia and Agranulocytosis and Camitta criteria. No patient had received any therapy when blood was sampled. In the study, sorted CD4+ and CD8+ blood T cells from patients with severe aplastic anemia and from healthy subjects underwent deep sequencing of TCR repertoires. In the USA, patient enrollment took place under clinicaltrials.gov protocols 00001620, 01623167, 00001397, 00071045, 00081523 and 00961064. Ficoll-Paque density gradient centrifugation was used to isolate peripheral blood mononuclear cells. CD4+ and CD8+ T cells were sorted by FACS or magnetic beads before DNA extraction. From a lookup of the germline V gene, CDR1 and CDR2 are SGHRS and YFSETQ. The CDR3 has 16 amino acids, counting the end cysteine and phenylalanine. Here the CDR3 DNA is all that survives: 48 bases in frame from base 1. V is shortened by 2 bases, J by 4 bases, and the region joining them spans 18 bases.

The receptor comes from a human donor with aplastic anemia. Sequencing used sorted CD4+, CD8+, or CD8+CD57+ T cells (not recorded which) from PBMCs. The sequence is built from TRBV5-1 and TRBJ1-2; a weak D assignment points to TRBD1 (6 bases agree). The sequenced DNA: TGCGCCAGCAGCTTAGGACAGCCGAGGTTAGGCTATGGCTACACCTTC. It encodes CASSLGQPRLGYGYTF.